Listed here are 2 T cell receptor beta chains from one sample, sequenced in a study of blood T cell repertoires in COVID-19. Method: immunoSEQ multiplex PCR; TCRdb's copy keeps in-frame clones and lacks some. The sample shows about 29,000 clones, about 89% of them seen only once. Sample: peripheral blood. These receptor sequences come from a man between 65 and 79 years old with active COVID-19.

The J gene is TRBJ2-2, the V gene TRBV6-2 or TRBV6-3; TRBD1 matches at 7 bases. Unmatched junction bases numbered 3, after V lost 0 bases and J lost 8 bases. The CDR3 loop spans 14 amino acids. In germline, CDR1 is MNHEY, CDR2 SVGEGT. CDR3 sequence reads: CASSYSGGEGELFF. For the CDR3, the DNA is TGTGCCAGCAGTTACTCAGGGGGCGAAGGGGAGCTGTTTTTT.

The chain links TRBV5-4 to TRBJ1-1; D perhaps matches TRBD1 (6 bases). With 2 bases removed from V and 3 bases from J, the gap between germline ends came to 14 bases. This CDR3 comprises 15 residues. CDR1 is SGHNT and CDR2 is YYREEE in the germline V gene (reference sequence). The chain's CDR3 is CASSFRRGRDTEAFF. The CDR3 DNA follows: TGTGCCAGCAGCTTTCGGCGGGGGCGTGACACTGAAGCTTTCTTT.